These 9 T cell receptor beta chains came from one sample sequenced in a study of blood T cell repertoires in COVID-19. The protocol was immunoSEQ multiplex PCR, while the TCRdb copy is restricted to in-frame clones and leaves out a portion. The repertoire has almost 100,000 clones, 86% of them found once; the top ten carry 10%. Specimen: peripheral blood. Receptors were obtained from a middle-aged man with acute or convalescent COVID-19.

The chain links TRBV19 to TRBJ1-2; D uncertain. Germline V lookup: CDR1 LNHDA, CDR2 SQIVND (reference sequence). CDR3 length equals 13 residues. Trimming shortened V by 5 bases and J by 8 bases, and 15 bases separated the two germline ends. CDR3 in DNA: TGTGCCAGTAGTCCCCCTCCCCCGCAGGGCTACACCTTC. Its protein is CASSPPPPQGYTF.

This rearrangement joins TRBV7-9 to TRBJ2-7, with D tentatively TRBD1 (5 bases). The V gene's germline CDR1 is SEHNR and CDR2 FQNEAQ (reference sequence). There are 14 residues in the CDR3. V was trimmed by 5 bases and J by 0 bases, leaving 11 bases between them. CDR3 in amino acids: CASSPRASSYEQYF. CDR3 in DNA: TGTGCCAGCAGCCCCAGGGCTAGCTCCTACGAGCAGTACTTC.

This clone has a single count. The chain carries TRBV4-1 and TRBJ2-3; D ambiguous. V lost 3 bases to trimming and J lost 0 bases, with 19 bases between them. Germline V gene sequence: CDR1 MGHRA, CDR2 YSYEKL. The CDR3 has 18 amino acids. The CDR3 protein is CASSHESVAAASTDTQYF. The CDR3 bases are TGCGCCAGCAGCCACGAATCGGTGGCGGCCGCTAGCACAGATACGCAGTATTTT.

The chain has TRBV6-5 and TRBJ2-7; D might be TRBD1 (6 bases). Germline V gene lookup returns CDR1 MNHEY and CDR2 SVGAGI. The V and J ends lost 0 bases and 2 bases respectively, with 8 bases between them. The CDR3 length is 14 residues. For the CDR3, the DNA is TGTGCCAGCAGTTACTCGCAGGGGCCCTACGAGCAGTACTTC. Its protein product is CASSYSQGPYEQYF.

The chain links TRBV7-9 to TRBJ2-6, with a weak D call TRBD2 (7 bases). This CDR3 is 16 amino acids long. CDR1 and CDR2 (germline): SEHNR, FQNEAQ (reference sequence). V was pared by 3 bases and J by 4 bases, with 13 bases between. The CDR3 sequence: CASSLGGTPGANVLTF. CDR3 coding DNA: TGTGCCAGCAGCTTGGGAGGGACACCCGGGGCCAACGTCCTGACTTTC.

The chain couples TRBV6-5 to TRBJ1-1, with 9 bases aligning to TRBD1. The CDR3 runs to 15 residues. CDR1 MNHEY and CDR2 SVGAGI come from the germline V gene. V was clipped by 2 bases and J by 4 bases; unmatched bases: 5. The chain's CDR3 is CASSYNTGGSTEAFF. CDR3 bases: TGTGCCAGCAGTTACAATACAGGGGGCAGCACTGAAGCTTTCTTT.

This sequence joins TRBV7-9 and TRBJ2-5; D is perhaps TRBD1 (6 bases). V was clipped by 1 base and J by 5 bases, with 14 bases between them. The length of the CDR3 is 15 residues. Germline V gene lookup returns CDR1 SEHNR and CDR2 FQNEAQ (reference sequence). CDR3 amino acids: CASSLGQGLHETQYF. The CDR3 DNA follows: TGTGCCAGCAGCTTAGGGCAGGGGTTACACGAGACCCAGTACTTC.

This chain connects TRBV19 to TRBJ1-1; D is possibly TRBD1 (5 bases). V was clipped by 7 bases and J by 4 bases, with 13 bases between them. This CDR3 has 13 amino acids. Germline V gene lookup returns CDR1 LNHDA and CDR2 SQIVND (reference sequence). The CDR3 bases are TGTGCCAGTAATGGCAGGGAGGGCACTGAAGCTTTCTTT. It is translated as CASNGREGTEAFF. Full variable domain (missing parts from reference TRBV19 and TRBJ1-1): DGGITQSPKYLFRKEGQNVTLSCEQNLNHDAMYWYRQDPGQGLRLIYYSQIVNDFQKGDIAEGYSVSREKKESFPLTVTSAQKNPTAFYLCASNGREGTEAFFGQGTRLTVV.

The chain couples TRBV18 to TRBJ1-3; a possible D gene is TRBD1 (5 bases). There are 12 residues in the CDR3. Trimming removed 4 bases at V and 11 bases at J, with 12 bases between. Germline assignment: CDR1 KGHSH and CDR2 LQKENI. The CDR3 DNA follows: TGTGCCAGCTCACTCCAGGGTAACTCCATATATTTT. It specifies CASSLQGNSIYF.